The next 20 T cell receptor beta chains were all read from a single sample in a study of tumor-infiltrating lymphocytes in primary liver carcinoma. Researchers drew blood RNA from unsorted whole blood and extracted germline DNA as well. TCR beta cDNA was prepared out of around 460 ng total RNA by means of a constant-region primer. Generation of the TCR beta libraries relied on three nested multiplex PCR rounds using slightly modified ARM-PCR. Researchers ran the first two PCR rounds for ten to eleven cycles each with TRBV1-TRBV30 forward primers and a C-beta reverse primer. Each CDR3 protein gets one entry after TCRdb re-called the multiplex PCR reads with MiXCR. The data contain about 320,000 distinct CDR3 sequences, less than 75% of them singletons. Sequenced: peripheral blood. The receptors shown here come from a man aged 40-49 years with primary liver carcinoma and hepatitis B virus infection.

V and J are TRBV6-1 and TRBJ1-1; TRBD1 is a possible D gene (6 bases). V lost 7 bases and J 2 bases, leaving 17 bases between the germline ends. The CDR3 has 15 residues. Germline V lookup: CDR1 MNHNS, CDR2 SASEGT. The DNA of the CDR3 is TGTGCCAGCACCCCGGCCCGGACAGCTAACACTGAAGCTTTCTTT. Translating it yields CASTPARTANTEAFF.

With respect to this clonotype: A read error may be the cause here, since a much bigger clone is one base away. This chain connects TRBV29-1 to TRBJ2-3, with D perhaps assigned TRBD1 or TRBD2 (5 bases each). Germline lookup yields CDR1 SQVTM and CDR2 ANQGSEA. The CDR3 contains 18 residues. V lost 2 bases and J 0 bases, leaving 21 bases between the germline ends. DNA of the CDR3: TGCAGCGTTGAACTTTTATTGTCGGGACGAGCTAGCACAGATACGCAGTATTTT. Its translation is CSVELLLSGRASTDTQYF.

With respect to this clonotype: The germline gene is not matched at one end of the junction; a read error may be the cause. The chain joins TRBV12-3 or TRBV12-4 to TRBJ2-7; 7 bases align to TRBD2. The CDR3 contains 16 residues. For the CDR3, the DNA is TGTGCCAGCACTTCCAGGACTAGAAGGCTATATGACGAGCAGTATTTC. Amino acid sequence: CASTSRTRRLYDEQYF.

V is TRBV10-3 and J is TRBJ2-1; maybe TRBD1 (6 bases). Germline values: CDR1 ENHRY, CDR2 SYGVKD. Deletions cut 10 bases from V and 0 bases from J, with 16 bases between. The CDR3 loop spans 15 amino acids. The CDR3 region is CATRTDTGSYNEQFF. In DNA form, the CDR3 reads TGTGCCACGCGGACAGATACTGGCTCCTACAATGAGCAGTTCTTC.

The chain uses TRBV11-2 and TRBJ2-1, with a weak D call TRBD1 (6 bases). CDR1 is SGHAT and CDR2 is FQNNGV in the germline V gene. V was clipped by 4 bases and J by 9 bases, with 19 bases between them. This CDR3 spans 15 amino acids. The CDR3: CASSSGSSLQGEQFF. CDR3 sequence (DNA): TGTGCCAGCAGCTCAGGGTCCTCTCTACAGGGTGAGCAGTTCTTC.

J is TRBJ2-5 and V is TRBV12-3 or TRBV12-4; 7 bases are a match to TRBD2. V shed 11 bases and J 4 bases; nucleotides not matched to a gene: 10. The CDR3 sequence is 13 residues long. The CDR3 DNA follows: TGTGCCGGCGGCCGAAGCGGGACAGAGACCCAGTACTTC. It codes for CAGGRSGTETQYF.

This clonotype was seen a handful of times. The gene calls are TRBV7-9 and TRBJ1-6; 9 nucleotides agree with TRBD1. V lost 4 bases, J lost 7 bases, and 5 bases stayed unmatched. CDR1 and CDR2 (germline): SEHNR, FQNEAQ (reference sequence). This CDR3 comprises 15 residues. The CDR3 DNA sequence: TGTGCCAGCAGCTACCGGACAGGGGAGAATTCACCCCTCCACTTT. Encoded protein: CASSYRTGENSPLHF.

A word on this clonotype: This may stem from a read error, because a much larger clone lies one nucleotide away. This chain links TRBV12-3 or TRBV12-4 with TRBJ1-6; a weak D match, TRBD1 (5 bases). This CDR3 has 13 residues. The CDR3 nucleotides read TGTACCAGCCGAAAAGGGGTGGGTTCACCCCTCCACTTT. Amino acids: CTSRKGVGSPLHF.

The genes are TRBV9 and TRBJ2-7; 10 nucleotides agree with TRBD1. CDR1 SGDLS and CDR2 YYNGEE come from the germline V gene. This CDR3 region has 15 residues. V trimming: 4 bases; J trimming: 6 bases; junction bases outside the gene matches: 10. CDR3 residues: CASSPRLTGGAEQYF. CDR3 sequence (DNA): TGTGCCAGCAGCCCTCGCCTGACAGGGGGCGCCGAGCAGTACTTC.

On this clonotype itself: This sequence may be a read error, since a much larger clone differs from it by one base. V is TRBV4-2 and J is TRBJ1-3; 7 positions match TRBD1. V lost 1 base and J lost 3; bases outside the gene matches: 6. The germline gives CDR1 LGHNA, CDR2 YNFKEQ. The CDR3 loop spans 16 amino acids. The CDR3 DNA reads TGTGCCAGCAGCCAAGCTCGTCAGGGGGTTGGAAACACCATATATTTT. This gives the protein CASSQARQGVGNTIYF.

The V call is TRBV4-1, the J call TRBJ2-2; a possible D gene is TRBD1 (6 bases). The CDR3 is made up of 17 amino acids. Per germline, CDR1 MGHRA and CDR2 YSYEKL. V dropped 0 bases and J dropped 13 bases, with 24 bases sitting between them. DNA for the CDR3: TGCGCCAGCAGCCAAGACGCTCGGGGTGCGCAAAGCAGGGGGCTGTTTTTT. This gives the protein CASSQDARGAQSRGLFF.

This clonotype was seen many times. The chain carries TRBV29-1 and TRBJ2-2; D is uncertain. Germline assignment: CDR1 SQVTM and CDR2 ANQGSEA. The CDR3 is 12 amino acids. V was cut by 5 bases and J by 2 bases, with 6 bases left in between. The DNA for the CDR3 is TGCAGCGTTATGGGTAACACCGGGGAGCTGTTTTTT. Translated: CSVMGNTGELFF.

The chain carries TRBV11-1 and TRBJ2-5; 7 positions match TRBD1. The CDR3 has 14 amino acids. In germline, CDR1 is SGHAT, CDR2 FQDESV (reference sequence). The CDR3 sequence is CASTPGTAVETQYF. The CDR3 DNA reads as TGTGCTAGTACCCCCGGGACAGCGGTAGAGACCCAGTACTTC. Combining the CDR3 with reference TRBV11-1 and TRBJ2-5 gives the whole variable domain EAEVAQSPRYKITEKSQAVAFWCDPISGHATLYWYRQILGQGPELLVQFQDESVVDDSQLPKDRFSAERLKGVDSTLKIQPAELGDSAMYLCASTPGTAVETQYFGPGTRLLVL.

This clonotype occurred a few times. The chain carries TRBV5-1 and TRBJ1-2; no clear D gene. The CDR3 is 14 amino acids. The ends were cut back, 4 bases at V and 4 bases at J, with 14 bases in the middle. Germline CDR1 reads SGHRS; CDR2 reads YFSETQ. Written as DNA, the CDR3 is TGCGCCAGCAGCCCTACCCCGGCCGTCTATGGCTACACCTTC. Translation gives CASSPTPAVYGYTF.

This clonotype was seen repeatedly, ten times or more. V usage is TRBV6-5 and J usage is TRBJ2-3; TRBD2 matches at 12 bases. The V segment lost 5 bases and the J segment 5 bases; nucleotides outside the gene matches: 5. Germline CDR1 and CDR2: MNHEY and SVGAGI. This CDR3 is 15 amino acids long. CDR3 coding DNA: TGTGCCAGCAGTCCCGGACTAGCGGGATTAGATACGCAGTATTTT. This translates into CASSPGLAGLDTQYF.

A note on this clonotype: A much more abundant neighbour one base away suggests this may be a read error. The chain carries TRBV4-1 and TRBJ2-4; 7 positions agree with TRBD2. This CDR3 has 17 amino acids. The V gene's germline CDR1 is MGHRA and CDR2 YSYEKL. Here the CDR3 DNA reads TGCACCAGCAGCCAAGCCTCGGGGGGAATAGCCAAAAACATTCAGTACTTC. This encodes CTSSQASGGIAKNIQYF.

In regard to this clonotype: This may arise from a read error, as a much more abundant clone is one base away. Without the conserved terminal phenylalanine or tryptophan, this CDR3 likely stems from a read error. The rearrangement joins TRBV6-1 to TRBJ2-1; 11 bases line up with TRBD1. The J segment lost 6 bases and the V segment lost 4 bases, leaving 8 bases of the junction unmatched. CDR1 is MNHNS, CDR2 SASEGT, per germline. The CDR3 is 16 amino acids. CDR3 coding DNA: TGTGCCAGCAGTGGGACAGGGGGCCGTGGTCCCAATGAGCAGTTCTTA. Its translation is CASSGTGGRGPNEQFL.

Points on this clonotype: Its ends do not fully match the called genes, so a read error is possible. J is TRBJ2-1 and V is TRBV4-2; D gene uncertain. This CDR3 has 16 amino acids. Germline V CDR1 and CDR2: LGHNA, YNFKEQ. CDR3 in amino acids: CASSPAAPSSYNERFF. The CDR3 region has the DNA TGTGCCAGCAGCCCTGCGGCTCCGAGCTCCTACAATGAGCGGTTCTTC.

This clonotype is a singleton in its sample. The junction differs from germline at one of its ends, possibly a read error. The chain's CDR3 is CASSQRIAGVNELFF. Written as DNA, the CDR3 is TGTGCCAGCAGCCAACGAATAGCGGGAGTGAATGAGCTGTTCTTC. The chain combines TRBV7-9 with TRBJ2-1; 9 positions agree with TRBD2. The CDR3 extends over 15 amino acids. CDR1 is SEHNR, CDR2 FQNEAQ, per germline (reference sequence).

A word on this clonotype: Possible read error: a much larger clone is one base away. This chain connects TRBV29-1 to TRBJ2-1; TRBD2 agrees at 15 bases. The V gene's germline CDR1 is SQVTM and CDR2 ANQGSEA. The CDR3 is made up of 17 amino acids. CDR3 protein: CSVEGGLAGGLYNEQSF. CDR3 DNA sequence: TGCAGCGTTGAAGGCGGACTAGCGGGAGGGCTCTACAATGAGCAGTCCTTC.